This T cell receptor beta chain was profiled in a study of CD4 T cells in relation to SARS-CoV-2 and coronaviruses. Background on the study: TCR beta CDR3s were sequenced after roughly nine-day antigen culture of PBMCs. No peptide or an HIV-1 Nef peptide pool served as negative control. General study results and limits: No donor gave both pre-pandemic and post-infection samples.

The CDR3 contains 14 residues. Before the COVID-19 pandemic, during about 2010-2019, CD4+ T cells were taken from unexposed donors. CD4+ T cells were isolated from the cells after more than 8 days of culture. The table came from immunoSEQ multiplex PCR; TCRdb's copy has only in-frame clones and leaves some out. The data hold some 20,000 clones, with around three quarters observed a single time. For this clone: Its target is not known.

The gene calls are TRBV21-1 and TRBJ2-4. TRBV21-1 is a pseudogene segment. The material sequenced was CD4+ T cells from PBMCs, cultured in vitro. The sequence derives from a human donor in good health. The CDR3 bases are TGTGCCGCCTTTAAACCGTTAGCCAAAAACATTCAGTACTTC. Translation: CAAFKPLAKNIQYF.